The 4 T cell receptor beta chains in this list originate from one sample, sequenced in a study of T cell responses to AZD1222 COVID-19 vaccine. TCRdb's copy holds only in-frame clones and misses some; the assay was immunoSEQ multiplex PCR. The sample lists about 140,000 clones, around 90% occurring once. This specimen consisted of peripheral blood, obtained on day 0 of AZD1222 vaccination. These receptors originate from an adult in good health.

The J gene is TRBJ2-2, the V gene TRBV19; D gene ambiguous. The CDR3 spans 13 residues. In germline, CDR1 is LNHDA, CDR2 SQIVND (reference sequence). Deletions cut 5 bases from V and 3 bases from J, with 7 bases between. CDR3 DNA: TGTGCCAGTAGTGCGCTGTACACCGGGGAGCTGTTTTTT. Its translation is CASSALYTGELFF.

The chain employs TRBV28 and TRBJ1-2; the match to TRBD1 covers 8 bases. Germline V gene data show CDR1 as MDHEN and CDR2 as SYDVKM. The CDR3 length is 14 residues. Unmatched junction bases numbered 7, after V lost 10 bases and J lost 0 bases. CDR3 protein: CATTTGGANYGYTF. DNA for the CDR3: TGTGCCACTACAACAGGGGGAGCTAACTATGGCTACACCTTC.

V is TRBV13 and J is TRBJ2-7; 9 bases are shared with TRBD2. Per the germline V gene, CDR1 is PRHDT and CDR2 is FYEKMQ (reference sequence). The CDR3 sequence is 15 residues long. V dropped 3 bases and J dropped 3; count of bases not matched to a gene: 6. CDR3 protein: CASSFGEAGGYEQYF. The DNA for the CDR3 is TGTGCCAGCAGCTTCGGTGAAGCGGGAGGCTACGAGCAGTACTTC.

The J gene is TRBJ1-1, the V gene TRBV5-8, with D tentatively TRBD1 (5 bases). Trimming pared 3 bases from V and 1 base from J, leaving 10 bases between. The CDR3 contains 14 residues. CDR1 and CDR2 (germline): SGHTS, YDEGEE. The CDR3 DNA sequence: TGTGCCAGCAGCTCCCCCGACAGGAACACTGAAGCTTTCTTT. This translates into CASSSPDRNTEAFF.